This TCR beta chain was identified during a study of glioma-infiltrating T cells. The study's findings and limits: Non-neoplastic patients had below-expected tissue-blood divergence, while all gliomas exceeded expectation. Tissue and blood shared very few CDR3 sequences.

TCR alpha and beta CDR3 regions were amplified from RNA using iRepertoire nested multiplex PCR. For one-step reverse transcription and amplification, 100-400 ng of tissue mRNA or PBMC total RNA was used. Each CDR3 protein is one row after TCRdb ran MiXCR on the multiplex PCR reads. This table holds over 90,000 distinct CDR3 sequences, around 29% found once. The V and J ends lost 4 bases and 6 bases, in that order; junction bases with no gene match: 6. This CDR3 contains 15 residues. This clonotype has ten or more counts. Its specificity is unknown. V and J are TRBV12-3 or TRBV12-4 and TRBJ2-3; the match to TRBD2 covers 11 bases. The sample consisted of glioma tissue, nonneoplastic brain tissue, or PBMCs (not recorded which). The clonotype originates from a human donor with low-grade glioma or glioblastoma, undergoing nonglioma brain surgery, or in good health (not recorded which). The CDR3 nucleotides read TGTGCCAGCAGTTCTAGCGGGGGGCATATTGATACGCAGTATTTT. This translates into CASSSSGGHIDTQYF.